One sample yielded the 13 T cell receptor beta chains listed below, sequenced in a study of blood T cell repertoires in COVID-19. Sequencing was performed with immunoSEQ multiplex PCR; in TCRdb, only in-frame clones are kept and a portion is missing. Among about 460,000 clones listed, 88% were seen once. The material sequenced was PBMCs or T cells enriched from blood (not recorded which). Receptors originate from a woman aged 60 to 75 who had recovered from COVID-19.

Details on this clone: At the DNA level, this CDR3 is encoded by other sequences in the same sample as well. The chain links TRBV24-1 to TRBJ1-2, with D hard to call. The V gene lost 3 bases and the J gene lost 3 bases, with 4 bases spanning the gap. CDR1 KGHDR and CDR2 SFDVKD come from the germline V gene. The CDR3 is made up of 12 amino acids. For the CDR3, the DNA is TGTGCCACCAGTGATCGGGACTATGGCTACACCTTC. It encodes CATSDRDYGYTF.

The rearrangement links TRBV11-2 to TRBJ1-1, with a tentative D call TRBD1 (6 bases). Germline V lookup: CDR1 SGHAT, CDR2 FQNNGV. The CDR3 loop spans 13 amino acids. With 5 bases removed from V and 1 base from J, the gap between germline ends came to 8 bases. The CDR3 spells CASSQDRNTEAFF. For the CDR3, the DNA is TGTGCCAGCAGCCAGGACAGGAACACTGAAGCTTTCTTT.

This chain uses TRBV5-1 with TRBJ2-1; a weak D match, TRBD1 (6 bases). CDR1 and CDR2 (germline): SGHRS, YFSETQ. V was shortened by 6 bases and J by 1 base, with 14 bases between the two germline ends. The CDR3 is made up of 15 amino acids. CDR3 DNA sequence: TGCGCCAGCACTGAGGGGGTCGGGTCCTACAATGAGCAGTTCTTC. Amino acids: CASTEGVGSYNEQFF.

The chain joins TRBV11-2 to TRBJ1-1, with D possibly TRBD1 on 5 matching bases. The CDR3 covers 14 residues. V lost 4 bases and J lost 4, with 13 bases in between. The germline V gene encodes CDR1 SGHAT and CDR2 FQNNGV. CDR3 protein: CASSYWGGGTEAFF. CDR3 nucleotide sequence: TGTGCCAGCAGCTATTGGGGGGGTGGCACTGAAGCTTTCTTT.

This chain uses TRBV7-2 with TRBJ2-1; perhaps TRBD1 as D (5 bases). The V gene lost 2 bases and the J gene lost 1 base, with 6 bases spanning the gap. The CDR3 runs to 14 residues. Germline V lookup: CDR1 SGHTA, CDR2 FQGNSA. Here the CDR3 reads CASSLTGSYNEQFF. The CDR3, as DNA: TGTGCCAGCAGCTTAACAGGATCCTACAATGAGCAGTTCTTC.

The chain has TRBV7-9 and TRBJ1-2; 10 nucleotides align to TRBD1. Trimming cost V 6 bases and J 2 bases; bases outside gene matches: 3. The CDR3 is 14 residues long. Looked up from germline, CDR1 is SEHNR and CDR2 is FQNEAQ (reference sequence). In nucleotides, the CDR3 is TGTGCCAGCAGACCGGGACAGGGGAACTATGGCTACACCTTC. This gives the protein CASRPGQGNYGYTF.

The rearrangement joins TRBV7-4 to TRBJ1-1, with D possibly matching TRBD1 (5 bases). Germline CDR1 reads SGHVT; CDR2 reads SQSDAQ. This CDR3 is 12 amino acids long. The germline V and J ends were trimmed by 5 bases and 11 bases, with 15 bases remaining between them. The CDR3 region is CASSPPGGRAFF. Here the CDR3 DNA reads TGTGCCAGCAGCCCTCCCGGGGGGAGGGCTTTCTTT.

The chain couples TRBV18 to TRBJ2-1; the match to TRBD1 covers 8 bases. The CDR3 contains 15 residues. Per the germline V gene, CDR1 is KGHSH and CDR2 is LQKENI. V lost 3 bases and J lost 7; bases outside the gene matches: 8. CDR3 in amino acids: CASSPRQGRLNEQFF. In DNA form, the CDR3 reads TGTGCCAGCTCACCGAGACAGGGGAGGTTAAATGAGCAGTTCTTC.

The CDR3 is CASSYRQANTEAFF. CDR3 DNA sequence: TGTGCCAGCAGTTACCGTCAGGCGAACACTGAAGCTTTCTTT. J is TRBJ1-1 and V is TRBV6-5; no reliable D call. V lost 2 bases, J lost 1 base, and 8 bases lay in between. Germline assignment: CDR1 MNHEY and CDR2 SVGAGI. The CDR3 is 14 residues long.

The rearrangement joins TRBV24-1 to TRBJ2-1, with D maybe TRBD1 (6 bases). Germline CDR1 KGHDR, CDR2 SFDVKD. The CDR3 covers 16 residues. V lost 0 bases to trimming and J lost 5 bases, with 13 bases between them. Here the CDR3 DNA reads TGTGCCACCAGTGATTTGTCGGACAGAGAACACAATGAGCAGTTCTTC. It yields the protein CATSDLSDREHNEQFF.

The CDR3 is CASSLDPRNYEKLFF. CDR3 DNA: TGTGCCAGCAGCTTAGATCCGAGGAACTATGAAAAACTGTTTTTT. V and J are TRBV7-2 and TRBJ1-4; D is unclear. Germline V lookup: CDR1 SGHTA, CDR2 FQGNSA. The CDR3 spans 15 residues. The germline V and J ends were trimmed by 1 base and 6 bases, with 12 bases remaining between them.

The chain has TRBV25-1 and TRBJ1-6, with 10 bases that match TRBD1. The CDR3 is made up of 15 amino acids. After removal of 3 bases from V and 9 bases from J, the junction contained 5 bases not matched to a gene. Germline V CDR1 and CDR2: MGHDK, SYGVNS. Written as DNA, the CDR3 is TGTGCCAGCAGTGACCCCGGGACAGGGGTTTCACCCCTCCACTTT. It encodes CASSDPGTGVSPLHF.

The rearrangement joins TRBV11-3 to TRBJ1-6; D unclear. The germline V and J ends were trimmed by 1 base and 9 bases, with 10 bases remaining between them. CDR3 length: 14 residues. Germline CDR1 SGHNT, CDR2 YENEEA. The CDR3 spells CASSLGAESSPLHF. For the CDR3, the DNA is TGTGCCAGCAGCTTAGGGGCAGAGAGTTCACCCCTCCACTTT.